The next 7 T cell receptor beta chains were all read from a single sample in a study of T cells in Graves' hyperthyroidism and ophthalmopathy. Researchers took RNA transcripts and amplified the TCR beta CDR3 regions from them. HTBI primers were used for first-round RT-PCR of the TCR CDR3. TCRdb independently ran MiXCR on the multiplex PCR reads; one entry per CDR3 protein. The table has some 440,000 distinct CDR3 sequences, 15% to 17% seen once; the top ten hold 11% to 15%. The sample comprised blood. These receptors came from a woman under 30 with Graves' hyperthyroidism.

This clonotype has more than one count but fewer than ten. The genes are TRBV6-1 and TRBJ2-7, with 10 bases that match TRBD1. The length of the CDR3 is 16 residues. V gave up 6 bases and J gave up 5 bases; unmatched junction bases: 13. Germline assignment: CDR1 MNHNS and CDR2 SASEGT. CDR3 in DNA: TGTGCCAGCAGATCTAAAGCCGGGACAGGGGCGCACGAGCAGTACTTC. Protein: CASRSKAGTGAHEQYF.

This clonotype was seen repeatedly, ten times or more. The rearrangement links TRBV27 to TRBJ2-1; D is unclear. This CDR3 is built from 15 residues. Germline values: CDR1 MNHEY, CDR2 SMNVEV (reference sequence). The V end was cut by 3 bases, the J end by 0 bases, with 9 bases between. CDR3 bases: TGTGCCAGCAGTTTCCTACCGAGCTCCTACAATGAGCAGTTCTTC. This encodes CASSFLPSSYNEQFF.

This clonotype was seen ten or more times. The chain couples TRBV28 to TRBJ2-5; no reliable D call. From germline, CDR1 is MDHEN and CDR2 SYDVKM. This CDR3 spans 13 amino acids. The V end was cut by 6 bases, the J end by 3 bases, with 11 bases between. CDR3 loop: CASSRSRKETQYF. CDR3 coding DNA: TGTGCCAGCAGCCGTTCTAGAAAAGAGACCCAGTACTTC.

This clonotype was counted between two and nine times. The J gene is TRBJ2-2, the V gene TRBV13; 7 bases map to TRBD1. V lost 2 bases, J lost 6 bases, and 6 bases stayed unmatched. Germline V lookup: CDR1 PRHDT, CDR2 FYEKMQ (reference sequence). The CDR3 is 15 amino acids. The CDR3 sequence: CASSLRGQVPGELFF. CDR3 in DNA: TGTGCCAGCAGCTTACGTGGACAGGTCCCCGGGGAGCTGTTTTTT.

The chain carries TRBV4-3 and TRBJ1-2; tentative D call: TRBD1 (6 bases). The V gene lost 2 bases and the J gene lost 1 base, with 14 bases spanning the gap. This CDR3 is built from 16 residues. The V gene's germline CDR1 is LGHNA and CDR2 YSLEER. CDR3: CASSQRRTAINYGYTF. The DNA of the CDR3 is TGCGCCAGCAGCCAACGTCGGACAGCGATTAACTATGGCTACACCTTC.

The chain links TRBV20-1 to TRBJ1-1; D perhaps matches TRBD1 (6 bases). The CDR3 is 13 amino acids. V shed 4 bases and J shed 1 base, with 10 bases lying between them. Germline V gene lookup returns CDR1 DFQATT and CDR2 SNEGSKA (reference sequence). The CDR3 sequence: CSAISGANTEAFF. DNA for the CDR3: TGCAGTGCTATTTCAGGGGCGAACACTGAAGCTTTCTTT.

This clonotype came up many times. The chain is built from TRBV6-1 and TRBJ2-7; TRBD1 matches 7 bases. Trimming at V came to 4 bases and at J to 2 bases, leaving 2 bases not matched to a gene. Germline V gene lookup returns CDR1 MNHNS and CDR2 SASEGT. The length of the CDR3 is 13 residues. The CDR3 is CASSVTGAYEQYF. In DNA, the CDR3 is TGTGCCAGCAGTGTTACAGGGGCCTACGAGCAGTACTTC.